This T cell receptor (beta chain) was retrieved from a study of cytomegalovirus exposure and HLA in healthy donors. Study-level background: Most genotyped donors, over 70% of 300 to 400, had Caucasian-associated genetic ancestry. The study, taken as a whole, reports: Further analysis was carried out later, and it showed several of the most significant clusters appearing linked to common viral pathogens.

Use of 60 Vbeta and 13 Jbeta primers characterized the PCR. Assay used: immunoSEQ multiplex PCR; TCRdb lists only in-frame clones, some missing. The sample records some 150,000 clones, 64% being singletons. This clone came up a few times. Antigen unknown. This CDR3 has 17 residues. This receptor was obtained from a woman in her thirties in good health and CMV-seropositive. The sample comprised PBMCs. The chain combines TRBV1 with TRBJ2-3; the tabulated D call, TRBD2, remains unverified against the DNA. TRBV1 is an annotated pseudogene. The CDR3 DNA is TGCACCAGCAGCCAACTTAGAGCGGGAGGGCCCACAGATACGCAGTATTTT. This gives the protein CTSSQLRAGGPTDTQYF.